This T cell receptor (beta chain) was captured in a study of CD8+ T cells in alopecia areata. Treatment described: oral pan-JAK inhibitor, 5-10 mg twice daily. Germline V CDR1 and CDR2: SGHTA, FQGNSA. Trimming removed 4 bases from V and 6 bases from J; junction bases left unmatched: 5. There are 13 residues in the CDR3. As the sequencing template, cDNA was produced by extracting RNA and reverse transcribing it. Assay: immunoSEQ multiplex PCR; the TCRdb copy retains only in-frame clones and omits some. Of approximately 150,000 clones listed, roughly 60% are singletons. This TCR came from a human donor with alopecia areata. The chain couples TRBV7-2 to TRBJ2-5, with 7 bases lining up with TRBD2. The sample consisted of CD4+ T cells sorted from blood, taken between weeks 55 and 65, from a patient treated with tofacitinib. CDR3 region: CASSSTSAKTQYF. DNA of the CDR3: TGTGCCAGCAGCTCCACTAGCGCGAAGACCCAGTACTTC.